These T cell receptor beta chains were read from a single sample in a study of T cells in tuberculosis. TCRdb's table, derived via immunoSEQ multiplex PCR, lists solely in-frame clones and lacks some. The data hold roughly 35,000 clones, with approximately 93% observed a single time. Sequencing used PBMCs. The receptors derive from a donor aged 10 to 29 with latent tuberculosis or without tuberculosis infection. CDR3s include the opening cysteine and the closing phenylalanine or tryptophan. A D gene is named only where the DNA matches it firmly. Where a row states a size, it is once, few, many or the class of an expanded clone; other rows omit it.

j_call v_call clone_size d_call cdr3_aa cdr3_nt
TRBJ1-1 TRBV9 - - CASSPYGNTEAFF TGTGCCAGCAGCCCCTACGGGAACACTGAAGCTTTCTTT
TRBJ1-1 TRBV4-1 - - CASSQHLGQLNTEAFF TGCGCCAGCAGCCAACACCTAGGACAGCTTAACACTGAAGCTTTCTTT
TRBJ1-2 TRBV23-1 - - CASSHTEPGQVYGYTF TGCGCCAGCAGTCACACAGAGCCGGGACAAGTCTATGGCTACACCTTC
TRBJ1-2 TRBV9 once TRBD1 CASSVDLGQGLRGYGYTF TGTGCCAGCAGCGTAGATCTAGGACAGGGGTTGCGTGGCTATGGCTACACCTTC
TRBJ2-7 TRBV19 - TRBD1 CASKGDRVYEQYF TGTGCCAGTAAAGGGGACAGGGTCTACGAGCAGTACTTC
TRBJ1-5 TRBV27 - - CASSLGGGNQPQHF TGTGCCAGCAGCCTCGGAGGGGGCAATCAGCCCCAGCATTTT
TRBJ2-7 TRBV4-2 - TRBD1 CASSQGGTGGREQYF TGTGCCAGCAGCCAAGGAGGGACAGGGGGGCGCGAGCAGTACTTC
TRBJ1-1 TRBV9 - TRBD1 CASSARQGLMNTEAFF TGTGCCAGCAGCGCCCGACAGGGTCTCATGAACACTGAAGCTTTCTTT
TRBJ1-1 TRBV2 - - CASRIWTAMNTEAFF TGTGCCAGCAGGATTTGGACAGCGATGAACACTGAAGCTTTCTTT
TRBJ1-1 TRBV19 - - CAPGGPPLKNTEAFF TGTGCCCCCGGGGGACCTCCTTTGAAGAACACTGAAGCTTTCTTT
TRBJ2-7 TRBV27 - TRBD2 CASSLGRGVASARGAGYEQYF TGTGCCAGCAGTTTAGGTCGCGGTGTGGCCTCTGCGCGGGGGGCGGGGTACGAGCAGTACTTC
TRBJ2-1 TRBV5-1 - - CASSFDSLDEQFF TGCGCCAGCAGCTTCGACAGTCTGGATGAGCAGTTCTTC
TRBJ1-1 TRBV30 - - CAWSPKAFF TGTGCCTGGAGTCCTAAAGCTTTCTTT
TRBJ2-7 TRBV6-1 - TRBD1 CASSEEAGGAYEQYF TGTGCCAGCAGTGAAGAGGCAGGGGGCGCCTACGAGCAGTACTTC
TRBJ2-3 TRBV6-5 - TRBD2 CASSYFAGGPDTQYF TGTGCCAGCAGTTACTTCGCGGGGGGGCCAGATACGCAGTATTTT
TRBJ2-6 TRBV4-3 - TRBD1 CASSQSELRRDRGVGANVLTF TGCGCCAGCAGCCAGAGCGAACTTCGCCGGGACAGGGGAGTTGGGGCCAACGTCCTGACTTTC
TRBJ2-1 TRBV27 - TRBD1 CASSPTGGGEQFF TGTGCCAGCAGCCCCACAGGGGGCGGTGAGCAGTTCTTC
TRBJ2-3 TRBV10-2 - TRBD1 CASNADRAFDTQYF TGCGCCAGCAATGCGGACAGGGCCTTTGATACGCAGTATTTT
TRBJ1-2 TRBV5-1 - - CASSLGALTNYGYTF TGCGCCAGCAGCTTGGGGGCCTTGACTAACTATGGCTACACCTTC
TRBJ1-1 TRBV18 - - CASSPETLRDTEAFF TGTGCCAGCTCACCGGAAACCCTTCGGGACACTGAAGCTTTCTTT
TRBJ2-7 TRBV27 - - CASSPSGRVYEQYF TGTGCCAGCAGCCCCAGCGGGCGGGTCTACGAGCAGTACTTC
TRBJ1-3 TRBV5-1 - - CASSQDMADGNTIYF TGCGCCAGCAGCCAGGACATGGCGGATGGAAACACCATATATTTT
TRBJ2-3 TRBV6-1 - TRBD2 CASSPGGQGDTQYF TGTGCCAGCAGTCCGGGGGGGCAGGGAGATACGCAGTATTTT
TRBJ1-2 TRBV2 - - CAGAAVRQGGYTF TGTGCCGGAGCTGCCGTGCGGCAGGGTGGCTACACCTTC
TRBJ2-7 TRBV27 - TRBD2 CASAWEGNPYEQYF TGTGCCAGCGCTTGGGAGGGAAACCCCTACGAGCAGTACTTC
TRBJ1-2 TRBV5-5 once TRBD1 CASSRTGPYGYTF TGTGCCAGCAGCAGGACAGGGCCCTATGGCTACACCTTC
TRBJ2-2 TRBV11-3 - - CASSPASGELFF TGTGCCAGCAGCCCGGCGTCGGGAGAGCTGTTTTTT
TRBJ1-1 TRBV25-1 - - CASSEADGSAEAFF TGTGCCAGCTCGGAGGCGGATGGCAGCGCTGAAGCTTTCTTT
TRBJ1-2 TRBV2 - TRBD1 CASSVTGGDYGYTF TGTGCCAGCAGTGTGACAGGGGGGGACTATGGCTACACCTTC
TRBJ2-7 TRBV5-1 - - CASSGPGEQYF TGCGCCAGCAGCGGCCCAGGGGAGCAGTACTTC
TRBJ2-7 TRBV19 - TRBD1 CASSISWTGRPFEQYF TGTGCCAGTAGTATTTCTTGGACAGGGCGCCCTTTCGAGCAGTACTTC
TRBJ1-6 TRBV7-8 - - CASRLRWENSPLHF TGTGCCAGCAGGTTACGCTGGGAGAATTCACCCCTCCACTTT
TRBJ2-1 TRBV4-3 - - CASSQDSVSPGGEQFF TGCGCCAGCAGCCAAGATTCGGTCTCCCCCGGTGGTGAGCAGTTCTTC
TRBJ1-3 TRBV5-1 - - CASSLAPGHAGDTIYF TGCGCCAGCAGCTTGGCCCCGGGACATGCGGGGGACACCATATATTTT
TRBJ1-3 TRBV7-9 - - CASSLTQGNTIYF TGTGCCAGCAGCTTAACGCAGGGAAACACCATATATTTT
TRBJ1-2 TRBV10-3 - TRBD1 CAISRDSLNYGYTF TGTGCCATCAGCCGGGACAGCTTAAACTATGGCTACACCTTC
TRBJ1-2 TRBV5-1 once TRBD1 CASSSGQGMDGYTF TGCGCCAGCAGCTCCGGACAGGGAATGGATGGCTACACCTTC
TRBJ1-6 TRBV5-4 - - CATKAHGDSPLHF TGTGCCACCAAAGCTCATGGAGATTCACCCCTCCACTTT
TRBJ1-1 TRBV2 - - CASFSAQGVMNTEAFF TGTGCCAGTTTTTCAGCCCAAGGGGTTATGAACACTGAAGCTTTCTTT
TRBJ1-5 TRBV6-6 - - CASSNRDSNQPQHF TGTGCCAGCAGTAACAGGGATAGCAATCAGCCCCAGCATTTT
TRBJ1-6 TRBV19 - TRBD1 CASDGQGYSPLHF TGTGCCAGTGATGGACAGGGGTATTCACCCCTCCACTTT
TRBJ2-7 TRBV5-1 - TRBD2 CASSKAGGPVEQYF TGCGCCAGCAGCAAAGCGGGGGGGCCGGTCGAGCAGTACTTC
TRBJ1-2 TRBV5-4 - - CASSSHSNYGYTF TGTGCCAGCAGCTCCCACAGTAACTATGGCTACACCTTC
TRBJ1-5 TRBV4-1 - - CASSQVKGGNQPQHF TGCGCCAGCAGCCAAGTGAAAGGGGGCAATCAGCCCCAGCATTTT
TRBJ2-1 TRBV7-6 - - CASSLQLDDNEQFF TGTGCCAGCAGCTTACAACTAGACGACAATGAGCAGTTCTTC
TRBJ2-5 TRBV11-2 - - CASSLGAGYLETQYF TGTGCCAGCAGCTTAGGCGCAGGGTATTTGGAGACCCAGTACTTC
TRBJ2-7 TRBV27 - TRBD1 CASSSTGQGTYEQYF TGTGCCAGCAGTTCCACCGGACAGGGGACCTACGAGCAGTACTTC
TRBJ1-1 TRBV19 - TRBD1 CASSGPGQRDTEAFF TGTGCCAGTTCCGGACCGGGACAGCGAGACACTGAAGCTTTCTTT
TRBJ2-3 TRBV6-6 - - CAAEGRTDTQYF TGTGCCGCGGAGGGCCGCACAGATACGCAGTATTTT
TRBJ1-1 TRBV5-1 - TRBD1 CASSSTGTGSLGAFF TGCGCCAGCAGCTCCACCGGGACAGGGTCCCTAGGGGCTTTCTTT
TRBJ2-6 TRBV6-4 - - CASSEGGASGANVLTF TGTGCCAGCAGTGAAGGTGGGGCTTCTGGGGCCAACGTCCTGACTTTC
TRBJ1-2 TRBV5-6 - - CASSLVSFQGGYTF TGTGCCAGCAGCTTGGTTTCATTCCAGGGAGGCTACACCTTC
TRBJ1-4 TRBV2 once - CASSLDWQEKLFF TGTGCCAGCAGCCTGGACTGGCAGGAAAAACTGTTTTTT
TRBJ1-1 TRBV29-1 - - CSVDRGGANTEAFF TGCAGCGTTGATAGAGGAGGGGCAAACACTGAAGCTTTCTTT
TRBJ1-5 TRBV11-2 medium-sized - CASSRAGGTYSNQPQHF TGTGCCAGCAGCCGGGCGGGGGGAACCTATAGCAATCAGCCCCAGCATTTT
TRBJ2-3 TRBV30 - - CAWSVAGTDTQYF TGTGCCTGGAGTGTAGCGGGCACAGATACGCAGTATTTT
TRBJ2-7 TRBV30 - TRBD2 CAWSPGLAAVEQYF TGTGCCTGGAGTCCAGGACTAGCAGCGGTCGAGCAGTACTTC
TRBJ2-7 TRBV30 - - CAWSVHGGSYEQYF TGTGCCTGGAGTGTACATGGGGGGTCCTACGAGCAGTACTTC
TRBJ1-2 TRBV11-2 - - CASSREGGPVYGYTF TGTGCCAGCAGCCGGGAGGGGGGCCCCGTCTATGGCTACACCTTC